What follows are 32 T cell receptor beta chains derived from one specimen sequenced in a study of blood T cell repertoires in COVID-19. TCRdb's copy holds only in-frame clones and misses some; the assay was immunoSEQ multiplex PCR. This sample has roughly 220,000 clones, with approximately 86% found just once. The sequencing input was peripheral blood. Source of these receptors: a man in his fifties or sixties with acute or convalescent COVID-19.

The rearrangement links TRBV4-3 to TRBJ2-3; 13 bases line up with TRBD2. The CDR3 totals 17 residues. J lost 9 bases, V lost 2 bases, and 11 bases had no gene match. CDR1 is LGHNA, CDR2 YSLEER, per germline. The CDR3 sequence: CASSQNPLAGGQGTQYF. DNA for the CDR3: TGCGCCAGCAGCCAAAACCCACTAGCGGGGGGGCAGGGGACGCAGTATTTT.

V usage is TRBV7-8 and J usage is TRBJ1-6, with a tentative D call TRBD1 (6 bases). The CDR3 spans 18 residues. The germline CDR1 and CDR2 sequences are SGHVS and FQNEAQ. V lost 0 bases and J 6 bases, leaving 18 bases between the germline ends. CDR3 DNA sequence: TGTGCCAGCAGCTTAGCGGCCGGCAGGGGCAGGACTAATTCACCCCTCCACTTT. Encoded protein: CASSLAAGRGRTNSPLHF.

The chain uses TRBV4-1 and TRBJ1-2, with D possibly matching TRBD1 (5 bases). The V and J ends lost 4 bases and 3 bases respectively, with 12 bases between them. Germline V gene sequence: CDR1 MGHRA, CDR2 YSYEKL. This CDR3 has 14 residues. CDR3 protein: CASSRLGADYGYTF. The CDR3 nucleotides are TGCGCCAGCAGCCGTCTAGGGGCGGACTATGGCTACACCTTC.

The V call is TRBV7-9, the J call TRBJ2-3; a possible D gene is TRBD2 (7 bases). Trimming removed 3 bases at V and 5 bases at J, with 15 bases between. CDR1 is SEHNR and CDR2 is FQNEAQ in the germline V gene (reference sequence). The CDR3 contains 15 residues. The DNA for the CDR3 is TGTGCCAGCAGCTTGGGAGGGGGGGCCGGAGATACGCAGTATTTT. It specifies CASSLGGGAGDTQYF.

This chain joins TRBV30 and TRBJ1-1; TRBD1 might be the D (6 bases). Trimming took 2 bases from V and 5 from J, leaving 21 bases between them. Looked up from germline, CDR1 is GTSNPN and CDR2 is SVGIG (reference sequence). This CDR3 has 16 residues. CDR3 in DNA: TGTGCCTGGAGTCCTGGGGGCGCCCGGATGAGGACTGAAGCTTTCTTT. Its translation: CAWSPGGARMRTEAFF.

The chain links TRBV5-1 to TRBJ2-7; the D gene is possibly TRBD1 (5 bases). CDR1 and CDR2 (germline): SGHRS, YFSETQ. The CDR3 has 14 residues. V lost 1 base and J 6 bases, leaving 14 bases between the germline ends. The CDR3 spells CASSLRQGKAEQYF. In nucleotides, the CDR3 is TGCGCCAGCAGCTTGAGGCAGGGCAAGGCCGAGCAGTACTTC.

The CDR3 region has the DNA TGCGCCAGCAGTGAGAGGACAGGGCCAGATACGCAGTATTTT. Amino acid sequence: CASSERTGPDTQYF. The V and J genes are TRBV10-2 and TRBJ2-3; 8 bases fit TRBD1. The CDR3 totals 14 residues. Germline V gives CDR1 WSHSY, CDR2 SAAADI. The V gene end was trimmed by 2 bases and the J gene end by 4 bases; junction bases not matched to a gene: 2.

V usage is TRBV2 and J usage is TRBJ1-6; no firm D call. CDR1 and CDR2 (germline): SNHLY, FYNNEI. Trimming stripped 2 bases from V and 10 bases from J, with 15 bases between. The CDR3 is made up of 15 amino acids. The CDR3: CASSESGKGGSPLHF. CDR3 DNA sequence: TGTGCCAGCAGTGAATCCGGGAAGGGAGGATCACCCCTCCACTTT.

The chain is built from TRBV7-3 and TRBJ2-7; 12 nucleotides match TRBD1. The germline gives CDR1 SGHTA, CDR2 FQGTGA. This CDR3 spans 15 amino acids. Trimming took 5 bases from V and 2 from J; bases not matched to a gene: 4. The CDR3 is CASSPGTGGAYEQYF. In DNA, the CDR3 is TGTGCCAGCAGCCCCGGGACAGGGGGCGCCTACGAGCAGTACTTC.

The chain recombines TRBV14 with TRBJ1-3; the D is unclear. CDR3 length: 13 amino acids. Trimming removed 1 base from V and 2 bases from J, with 3 bases in between. The V gene's germline CDR1 is SGHDN and CDR2 FVKESK. CDR3 loop: CASSQGAGNTIYF. The CDR3 DNA sequence: TGTGCCAGCAGCCAAGGAGCTGGAAACACCATATATTTT. The complete variable domain, with remaining parts taken from reference TRBV14 and TRBJ1-3, reads EAGVTQFPSHSVIEKGQTVTLRCDPISGHDNLYWYRRVMGKEIKFLLHFVKESKQDESGMPNNRFLAERTGGTYSTLKVQPAELEDSGVYFCASSQGAGNTIYFGEGSWLTVV.

CDR3 sequence reads: CASSFPGSGYTF. The CDR3 DNA follows: TGTGCCAGCAGTTTTCCGGGGTCCGGCTACACCTTC. The rearrangement uses TRBV12-3 or TRBV12-4 and TRBJ1-2; no clear D. V shed 3 bases and J shed 8 bases, with 10 bases lying between them. This CDR3 contains 12 residues.

The chain links TRBV7-6 to TRBJ2-1, with D uncertain. CDR1 is SGHVS and CDR2 is FNYEAQ in the germline V gene. The V and J ends lost 5 bases and 8 bases respectively, with 19 bases between them. CDR3 size: 15 residues. CDR3 in amino acids: CASSPGFTPDDEQFF. CDR3 bases: TGTGCCAGCAGCCCCGGGTTCACCCCAGACGATGAGCAGTTCTTC.

This chain links TRBV3-1 (or the pseudogene TRBV3-2) with TRBJ2-7; D possibly corresponds to TRBD2 (7 bases). Trimming stripped 3 bases from V and 5 bases from J, with 17 bases between. Germline V gene sequence: CDR1 LGHDT, CDR2 YNNKEL (reference sequence). CDR3 length: 15 amino acids. The CDR3 DNA follows: TGTGCCAGCAGCCAGGATCCGGGGGGCCCGGACGAGCAGTACTTC. It codes for CASSQDPGGPDEQYF.

This chain joins TRBV5-1 and TRBJ1-4; no firm D call. CDR1 SGHRS and CDR2 YFSETQ come from the germline V gene. This CDR3 has 14 residues. Trimming took off 6 bases at V and 0 bases at J, with 9 bases between the two ends. In DNA form, the CDR3 reads TGCGCCAGCACCACGGACTCAACTAATGAAAAACTGTTTTTT. It codes for CASTTDSTNEKLFF.

The rearrangement uses TRBV10-3 and TRBJ2-7, with D tentatively TRBD1 (6 bases). The CDR3 runs 12 residues. The V end lost 8 bases, the J end lost 4 bases, and 12 bases lay between the germline ends. In germline, CDR1 is ENHRY, CDR2 SYGVKD. The CDR3 DNA reads TGTGCCATCGGGACACAATTATACGAGCAGTACTTC. Protein: CAIGTQLYEQYF.

The V gene is TRBV7-2, the J gene TRBJ2-7; 12 positions agree with TRBD1. The CDR3 is made up of 16 amino acids. After removal of 8 bases from V and 7 bases from J, the junction contained 15 bases not matched to a gene. Germline V gene data show CDR1 as SGHTA and CDR2 as FQGNSA. DNA for the CDR3: TGTGCCAGCGGAAGAACCGGGACAGGGGGCTGGGGGGAGCAGTACTTC. Its translation: CASGRTGTGGWGEQYF.

The chain uses TRBV5-5 and TRBJ2-2; 8 nucleotides line up with TRBD2. The CDR3 runs 17 residues. Germline V gene sequence: CDR1 SGHKS, CDR2 YYEKEE (reference sequence). The J segment lost 2 bases and the V segment lost 1 base, leaving 7 bases of the junction unmatched. The CDR3 loop is CASSLTGGGYNTGELFF. CDR3 in DNA: TGTGCCAGCAGCTTGACGGGCGGGGGGTATAACACCGGGGAGCTGTTTTTT.

The chain employs TRBV6-5 and TRBJ2-7, with 10 bases fitting TRBD1. V was pared by 8 bases and J by 5 bases, with 9 bases of the junction left unmatched. The germline gives CDR1 MNHEY, CDR2 SVGAGI. The CDR3 has 14 amino acids. In DNA form, the CDR3 reads TGTGCCAGCCCCCCGGGACAGGGGACCCACGAGCAGTACTTC. It codes for CASPPGQGTHEQYF.

The chain recombines TRBV4-3 with TRBJ1-5; D uncertain. The CDR3 has 13 amino acids. V gave up 0 bases and J gave up 6 bases, with 6 bases separating them. Germline CDR1 reads LGHNA; CDR2 reads YSLEER. The CDR3 loop is CASSQETGQPQHF. The CDR3 coding sequence is TGCGCCAGCAGCCAAGAGACGGGTCAGCCCCAGCATTTT.

This clone was found once. This rearrangement joins TRBV19 to TRBJ2-7, with 9 bases aligning to TRBD2. Germline assignment: CDR1 LNHDA and CDR2 SQIVND (reference sequence). Germline trimming cut 3 bases from V and 2 bases from J; bases unmatched to any gene: 5. The length of the CDR3 is 15 residues. CDR3 DNA: TGTGCCAGTAGTATGAGCGGGGGGATACCCTACGAGCAGTACTTC. This translates into CASSMSGGIPYEQYF. Full variable domain (remainder filled in from reference TRBV19 and TRBJ2-7): DGGITQSPKYLFRKEGQNVTLSCEQNLNHDAMYWYRQDPGQGLRLIYYSQIVNDFQKGDIAEGYSVSREKKESFPLTVTSAQKNPTAFYLCASSMSGGIPYEQYFGPGTRLTVT.

V is TRBV30 and J is TRBJ2-2, with a weak D call TRBD1 (5 bases). The germline V gene has CDR1 GTSNPN and CDR2 SVGIG (reference sequence). Trimming stripped 3 bases from V and 4 bases from J, with 18 bases between. The CDR3 extends over 16 amino acids. This chain's CDR3 is CAWRKGYRTGTGELFF. CDR3 nucleotides: TGTGCCTGGAGGAAGGGGTATCGAACGGGCACCGGGGAGCTGTTTTTT.

The J gene is TRBJ1-1, the V gene TRBV2; D is unclear. V lost 6 bases, J lost 1 base, and 6 bases lay in between. Germline CDR1 reads SNHLY; CDR2 reads FYNNEI. This CDR3 is built from 12 residues. The CDR3 bases are TGTGCCAGCAGACAGCCGAACACTGAAGCTTTCTTT. Its translation: CASRQPNTEAFF.

V and J are TRBV2 and TRBJ2-1; 7 bases align to TRBD1. CDR1 and CDR2 (germline): SNHLY, FYNNEI. V lost 6 bases to trimming and J lost 7 bases; unmatched junction nucleotides: 9. The CDR3 consists of 14 residues. This chain's CDR3 is CASSEGQPWNEQFF. DNA of the CDR3: TGTGCCAGCAGCGAGGGACAGCCGTGGAATGAGCAGTTCTTC.

The table lists this clone with a few counts. Written as DNA, the CDR3 is TGTGCCAGCAGCCAATTCGCGACTAGCGGGGGAGTGAACACCGGGGAGCTGTTTTTT. This sequence encodes CASSQFATSGGVNTGELFF. This chain uses TRBV3-1 (or the pseudogene TRBV3-2) with TRBJ2-2; 12 bases fit TRBD2. The V gene's germline CDR1 is LGHDT and CDR2 YNNKEL (reference sequence). The CDR3 spans 19 residues. V trimming: 2 bases; J trimming: 1 base; junction bases outside the gene matches: 8.

The V gene is TRBV27, the J gene TRBJ2-3; D is undetermined. The CDR3 has 16 amino acids. Germline V lookup: CDR1 MNHEY, CDR2 SMNVEV (reference sequence). V lost 5 bases and J lost 1, with 16 bases in between. In nucleotides, the CDR3 is TGTGCCAGCAGTCCCTCTTGGGCCACAGGCACAGATACGCAGTATTTT. Its protein is CASSPSWATGTDTQYF.

This chain connects TRBV19 to TRBJ1-6, with D possibly being TRBD1 (6 bases). The germline gives CDR1 LNHDA, CDR2 SQIVND (reference sequence). The CDR3 is 16 amino acids. V was clipped by 4 bases and J by 2 bases, with 12 bases between them. The CDR3 is CASSTPQGTYNSPLHF. The CDR3 coding sequence is TGTGCCAGTAGTACCCCACAGGGCACCTATAATTCACCCCTCCACTTT. The entire variable domain, with the rest obtained from reference TRBV19 and TRBJ1-6, is as follows: DGGITQSPKYLFRKEGQNVTLSCEQNLNHDAMYWYRQDPGQGLRLIYYSQIVNDFQKGDIAEGYSVSREKKESFPLTVTSAQKNPTAFYLCASSTPQGTYNSPLHFGNGTRLTVT.

V and J are TRBV6-5 and TRBJ2-1; TRBD1 is a possible D gene (5 bases). The ends were cut back, 6 bases at V and 8 bases at J, with 11 bases in the middle. The CDR3 is made up of 12 amino acids. CDR1 and CDR2 (germline): MNHEY, SVGAGI. In DNA form, the CDR3 reads TGTGCCAGCAGACCTATGGGGCATGAGCAGTTCTTC. Translating it yields CASRPMGHEQFF.

This chain uses TRBV7-2 with TRBJ2-3, with 7 bases fitting TRBD2. The CDR3 contains 17 residues. The junction had 16 bases not matched to a gene; V was cut back by 3 bases and J by 7 bases. CDR1 is SGHTA, CDR2 FQGNSA, per germline. CDR3 coding DNA: TGTGCCAGCAGCTTCCGGGGCGGGGGTTTCCTCGTAAATACGCAGTATTTT. It translates to CASSFRGGGFLVNTQYF.

The chain combines TRBV18 with TRBJ2-3, with 11 bases fitting TRBD2. Losses at the gene ends were 1 base for V and 3 bases for J; bases not matched to a gene: 3. In germline, CDR1 is KGHSH, CDR2 LQKENI. The CDR3 runs to 16 residues. The CDR3 is CASSPRLAGGTDTQYF. The CDR3 DNA reads as TGTGCCAGCTCACCACGGCTAGCGGGGGGTACAGATACGCAGTATTTT.

The rearrangement joins TRBV27 to TRBJ1-4; possible D gene TRBD1, 6 bases. CDR1 and CDR2 from the germline V gene are MNHEY and SMNVEV (reference sequence). The germline V and J ends were trimmed by 9 bases and 8 bases, with 16 bases remaining between them. This CDR3 is 13 amino acids long. CDR3 residues: CASTGGGGEKLFF. DNA of the CDR3: TGTGCCAGTACGGGAGGGGGTGGAGAAAAACTGTTTTTT. Based on the CDR3 plus reference TRBV27 and TRBJ1-4, the full variable domain is EAQVTQNPRYLITVTGKKLTVTCSQNMNHEYMSWYRQDPGLGLRQIYYSMNVEVTDKGDVPEGYKVSRKEKRNFPLILESPSPNQTSLYFCASTGGGGEKLFFGSGTQLSVL.

The chain uses TRBV12-5 and TRBJ1-5; D remains unclear. V lost 2 bases and J 0 bases, leaving 11 bases between the germline ends. The CDR3 runs to 16 residues. Germline V CDR1 and CDR2: LGHNT, FRNRAP. The CDR3: CASGLIAGSSNQPQHF. The CDR3 DNA follows: TGTGCTAGTGGTTTGATAGCCGGGTCTAGCAATCAGCCCCAGCATTTT.

CDR3 residues: CASRNLGNTIYF. The CDR3 nucleotides are TGTGCCAGCAGGAACTTGGGAAACACCATATATTTT. The V and J genes are TRBV2 and TRBJ1-3; D is unclear. The CDR3 is 12 residues long. Trimming shortened V by 6 bases and J by 4 bases, and 7 bases separated the two germline ends. CDR1 is SNHLY and CDR2 is FYNNEI in the germline V gene.